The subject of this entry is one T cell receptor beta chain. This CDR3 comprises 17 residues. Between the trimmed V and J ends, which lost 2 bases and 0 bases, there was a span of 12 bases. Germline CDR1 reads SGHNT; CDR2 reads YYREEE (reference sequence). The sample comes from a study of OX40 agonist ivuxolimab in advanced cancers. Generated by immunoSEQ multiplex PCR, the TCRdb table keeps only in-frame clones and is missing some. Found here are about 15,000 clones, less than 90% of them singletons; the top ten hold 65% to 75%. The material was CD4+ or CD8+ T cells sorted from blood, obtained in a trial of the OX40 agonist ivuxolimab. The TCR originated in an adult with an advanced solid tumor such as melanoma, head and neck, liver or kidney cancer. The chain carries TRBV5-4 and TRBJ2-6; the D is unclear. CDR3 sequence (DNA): TGTGCCAGCAGCTTTTCCAGCGTCAGCTCTGGGGCCAACGTCCTGACTTTC. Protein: CASSFSSVSSGANVLTF.